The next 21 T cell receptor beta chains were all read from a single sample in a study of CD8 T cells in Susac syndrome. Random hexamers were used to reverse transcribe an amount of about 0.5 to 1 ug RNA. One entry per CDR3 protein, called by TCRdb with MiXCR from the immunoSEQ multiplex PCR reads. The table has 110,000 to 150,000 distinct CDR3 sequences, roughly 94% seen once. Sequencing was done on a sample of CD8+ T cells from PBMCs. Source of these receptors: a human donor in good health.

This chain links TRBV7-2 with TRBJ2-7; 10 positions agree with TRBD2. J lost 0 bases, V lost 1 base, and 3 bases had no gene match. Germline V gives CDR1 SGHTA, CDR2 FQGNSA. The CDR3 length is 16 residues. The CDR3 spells CASSLGSGRPSYEQYF. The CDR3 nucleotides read TGTGCCAGCAGCTTAGGTAGCGGGAGGCCCTCCTACGAGCAGTACTTC.

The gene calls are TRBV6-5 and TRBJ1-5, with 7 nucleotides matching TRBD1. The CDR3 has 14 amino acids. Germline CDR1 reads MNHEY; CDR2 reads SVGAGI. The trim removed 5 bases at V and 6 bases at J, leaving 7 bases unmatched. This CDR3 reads CASSQGEGTQPQHF. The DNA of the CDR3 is TGTGCCAGCAGTCAGGGGGAAGGTACTCAGCCCCAGCATTTT.

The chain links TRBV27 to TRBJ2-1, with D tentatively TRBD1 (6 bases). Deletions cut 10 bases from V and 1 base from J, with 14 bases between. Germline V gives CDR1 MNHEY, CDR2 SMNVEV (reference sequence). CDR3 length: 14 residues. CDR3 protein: CATAGTPSYNEQFF. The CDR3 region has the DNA TGTGCCACTGCCGGGACACCATCCTACAATGAGCAGTTCTTC.

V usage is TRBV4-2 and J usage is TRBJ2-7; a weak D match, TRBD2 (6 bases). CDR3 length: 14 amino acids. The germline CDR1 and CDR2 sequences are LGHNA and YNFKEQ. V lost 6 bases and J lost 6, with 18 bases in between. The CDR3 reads CASSHTGLRLEQYF. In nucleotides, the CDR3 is TGTGCCAGCAGTCACACGGGACTCCGCCTCGAGCAGTACTTC.

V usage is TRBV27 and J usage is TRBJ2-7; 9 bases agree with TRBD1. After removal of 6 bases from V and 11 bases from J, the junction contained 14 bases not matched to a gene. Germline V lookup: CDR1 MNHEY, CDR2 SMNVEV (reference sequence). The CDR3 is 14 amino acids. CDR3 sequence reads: CASRPGQGITGEYF. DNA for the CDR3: TGTGCCAGCAGACCGGGACAGGGTATTACGGGAGAGTACTTC.

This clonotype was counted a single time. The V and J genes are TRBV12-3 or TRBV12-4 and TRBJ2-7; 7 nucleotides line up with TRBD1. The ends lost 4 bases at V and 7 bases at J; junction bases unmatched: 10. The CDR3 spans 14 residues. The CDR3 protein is CASSWGTATGEQYF. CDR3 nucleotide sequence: TGTGCCAGCAGTTGGGGGACAGCTACGGGGGAGCAGTACTTC.

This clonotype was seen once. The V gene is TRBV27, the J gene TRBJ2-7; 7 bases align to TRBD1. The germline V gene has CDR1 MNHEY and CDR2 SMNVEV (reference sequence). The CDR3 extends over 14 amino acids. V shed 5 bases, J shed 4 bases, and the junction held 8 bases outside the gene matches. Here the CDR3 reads CASSLTGTEYEQYF. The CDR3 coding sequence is TGTGCCAGCAGTCTTACCGGGACAGAATACGAGCAGTACTTC.

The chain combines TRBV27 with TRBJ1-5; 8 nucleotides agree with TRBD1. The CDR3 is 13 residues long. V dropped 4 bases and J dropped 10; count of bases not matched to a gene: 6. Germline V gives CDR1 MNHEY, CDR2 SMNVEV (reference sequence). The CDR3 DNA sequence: TGTGCCAGCAGTTCCAGGACAGGGAAACCCCAGCATTTT. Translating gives CASSSRTGKPQHF.

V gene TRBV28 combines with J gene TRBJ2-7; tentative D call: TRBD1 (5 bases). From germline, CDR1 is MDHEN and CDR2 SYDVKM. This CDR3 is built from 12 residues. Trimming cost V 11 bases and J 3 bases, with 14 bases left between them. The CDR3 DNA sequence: TGTGCCCACAATGAGGACAACTACGAGCAGTACTTC. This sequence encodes CAHNEDNYEQYF. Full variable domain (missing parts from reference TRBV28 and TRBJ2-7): DVKVTQSSRYLVKRTGEKVFLECVQDMDHENMFWYRQDPGLGLRLIYFSYDVKMKEKGDIPEGYSVSREKKERFSLILESASTNQTSMYLCAHNEDNYEQYFGPGTRLTVT.

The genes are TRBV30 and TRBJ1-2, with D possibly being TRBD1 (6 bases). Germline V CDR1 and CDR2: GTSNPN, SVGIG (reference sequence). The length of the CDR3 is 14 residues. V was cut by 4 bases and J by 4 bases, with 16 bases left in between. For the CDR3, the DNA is TGTGCCTGGACGTTACAGGGAGCTCTCTATGGCTACACCTTC. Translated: CAWTLQGALYGYTF.

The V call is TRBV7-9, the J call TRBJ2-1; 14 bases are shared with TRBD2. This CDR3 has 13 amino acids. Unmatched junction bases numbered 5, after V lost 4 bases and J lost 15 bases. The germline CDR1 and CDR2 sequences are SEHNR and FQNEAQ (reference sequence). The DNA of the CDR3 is TGTGCCAGCAGCTCTGGACTAGCGGGAGGACTGTTCTTC. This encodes CASSSGLAGGLFF.

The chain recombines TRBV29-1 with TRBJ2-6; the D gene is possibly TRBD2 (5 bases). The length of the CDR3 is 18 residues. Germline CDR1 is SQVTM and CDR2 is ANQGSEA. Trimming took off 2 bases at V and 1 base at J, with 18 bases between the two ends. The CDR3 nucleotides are TGCAGCGTTGAATTTCGTTCCCGGGAAGTGTCTGGGGCCAACGTCCTGACTTTC. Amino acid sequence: CSVEFRSREVSGANVLTF.

Here the CDR3 reads CSARDPPAGRIQEGYTF. The CDR3 nucleotides read TGCAGTGCTAGAGACCCCCCGGCGGGCCGAATTCAAGAGGGCTACACCTTC. This rearrangement joins TRBV20-1 to TRBJ1-2; D is unresolved. CDR1 is DFQATT, CDR2 SNEGSKA, per germline (reference sequence). The CDR3 is made up of 17 amino acids. Deletions cut 0 bases from V and 8 bases from J, with 25 bases between.

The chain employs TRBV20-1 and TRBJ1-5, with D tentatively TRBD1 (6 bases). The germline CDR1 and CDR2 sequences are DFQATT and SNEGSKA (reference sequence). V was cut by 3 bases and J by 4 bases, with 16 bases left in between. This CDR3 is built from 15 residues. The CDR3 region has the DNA TGCAGTGCTAGCACAGGGATCTTGGGGAATCAGCCCCAGCATTTT. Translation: CSASTGILGNQPQHF.

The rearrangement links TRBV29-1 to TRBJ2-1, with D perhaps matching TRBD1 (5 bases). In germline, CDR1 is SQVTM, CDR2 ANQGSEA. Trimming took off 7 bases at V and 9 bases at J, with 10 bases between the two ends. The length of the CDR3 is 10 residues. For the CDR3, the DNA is TGCAGCGCTCAGGGATTTGAGCAGTTCTTC. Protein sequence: CSAQGFEQFF.

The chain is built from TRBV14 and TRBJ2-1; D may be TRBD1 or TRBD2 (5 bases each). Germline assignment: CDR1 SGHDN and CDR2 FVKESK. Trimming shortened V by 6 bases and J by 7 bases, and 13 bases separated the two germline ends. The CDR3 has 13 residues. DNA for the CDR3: TGTGCCAGCAGTTATGGGGGAGAGAATGAGCAGTTCTTC. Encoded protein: CASSYGGENEQFF.

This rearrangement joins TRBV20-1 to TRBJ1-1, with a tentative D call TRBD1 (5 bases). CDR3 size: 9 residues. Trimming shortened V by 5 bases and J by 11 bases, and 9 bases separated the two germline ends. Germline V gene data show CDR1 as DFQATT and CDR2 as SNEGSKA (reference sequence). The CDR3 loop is CSAGGAAFF. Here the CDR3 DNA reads TGCAGTGCTGGTGGGGCGGCTTTCTTT.

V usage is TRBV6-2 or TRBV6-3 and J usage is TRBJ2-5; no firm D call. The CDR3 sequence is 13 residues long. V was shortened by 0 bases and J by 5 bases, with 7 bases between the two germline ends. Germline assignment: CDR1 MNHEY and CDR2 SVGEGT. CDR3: CASSYSSHETQYF. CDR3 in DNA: TGTGCCAGCAGTTACTCGAGTCACGAGACCCAGTACTTC.

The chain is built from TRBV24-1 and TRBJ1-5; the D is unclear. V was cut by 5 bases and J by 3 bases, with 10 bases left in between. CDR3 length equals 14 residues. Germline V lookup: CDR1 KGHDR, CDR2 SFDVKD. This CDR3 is CATSAWEYNQPQHF. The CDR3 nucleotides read TGTGCCACCAGTGCCTGGGAGTACAATCAGCCCCAGCATTTT.

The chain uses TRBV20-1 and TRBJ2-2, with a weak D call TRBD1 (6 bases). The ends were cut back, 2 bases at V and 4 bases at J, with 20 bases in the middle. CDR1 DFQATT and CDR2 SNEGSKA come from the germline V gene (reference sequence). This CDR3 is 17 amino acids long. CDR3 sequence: CSARPNSLEGGTGELFF. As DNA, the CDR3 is TGCAGTGCTAGACCTAACTCGTTGGAAGGGGGCACCGGGGAGCTGTTTTTT.

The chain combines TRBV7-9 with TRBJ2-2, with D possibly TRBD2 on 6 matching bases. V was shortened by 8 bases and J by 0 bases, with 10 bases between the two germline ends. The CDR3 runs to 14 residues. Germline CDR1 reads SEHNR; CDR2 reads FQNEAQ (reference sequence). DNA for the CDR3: TGTGCCAGCTTTGGCGGGACGAACACCGGGGAGCTGTTTTTT. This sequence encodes CASFGGTNTGELFF.